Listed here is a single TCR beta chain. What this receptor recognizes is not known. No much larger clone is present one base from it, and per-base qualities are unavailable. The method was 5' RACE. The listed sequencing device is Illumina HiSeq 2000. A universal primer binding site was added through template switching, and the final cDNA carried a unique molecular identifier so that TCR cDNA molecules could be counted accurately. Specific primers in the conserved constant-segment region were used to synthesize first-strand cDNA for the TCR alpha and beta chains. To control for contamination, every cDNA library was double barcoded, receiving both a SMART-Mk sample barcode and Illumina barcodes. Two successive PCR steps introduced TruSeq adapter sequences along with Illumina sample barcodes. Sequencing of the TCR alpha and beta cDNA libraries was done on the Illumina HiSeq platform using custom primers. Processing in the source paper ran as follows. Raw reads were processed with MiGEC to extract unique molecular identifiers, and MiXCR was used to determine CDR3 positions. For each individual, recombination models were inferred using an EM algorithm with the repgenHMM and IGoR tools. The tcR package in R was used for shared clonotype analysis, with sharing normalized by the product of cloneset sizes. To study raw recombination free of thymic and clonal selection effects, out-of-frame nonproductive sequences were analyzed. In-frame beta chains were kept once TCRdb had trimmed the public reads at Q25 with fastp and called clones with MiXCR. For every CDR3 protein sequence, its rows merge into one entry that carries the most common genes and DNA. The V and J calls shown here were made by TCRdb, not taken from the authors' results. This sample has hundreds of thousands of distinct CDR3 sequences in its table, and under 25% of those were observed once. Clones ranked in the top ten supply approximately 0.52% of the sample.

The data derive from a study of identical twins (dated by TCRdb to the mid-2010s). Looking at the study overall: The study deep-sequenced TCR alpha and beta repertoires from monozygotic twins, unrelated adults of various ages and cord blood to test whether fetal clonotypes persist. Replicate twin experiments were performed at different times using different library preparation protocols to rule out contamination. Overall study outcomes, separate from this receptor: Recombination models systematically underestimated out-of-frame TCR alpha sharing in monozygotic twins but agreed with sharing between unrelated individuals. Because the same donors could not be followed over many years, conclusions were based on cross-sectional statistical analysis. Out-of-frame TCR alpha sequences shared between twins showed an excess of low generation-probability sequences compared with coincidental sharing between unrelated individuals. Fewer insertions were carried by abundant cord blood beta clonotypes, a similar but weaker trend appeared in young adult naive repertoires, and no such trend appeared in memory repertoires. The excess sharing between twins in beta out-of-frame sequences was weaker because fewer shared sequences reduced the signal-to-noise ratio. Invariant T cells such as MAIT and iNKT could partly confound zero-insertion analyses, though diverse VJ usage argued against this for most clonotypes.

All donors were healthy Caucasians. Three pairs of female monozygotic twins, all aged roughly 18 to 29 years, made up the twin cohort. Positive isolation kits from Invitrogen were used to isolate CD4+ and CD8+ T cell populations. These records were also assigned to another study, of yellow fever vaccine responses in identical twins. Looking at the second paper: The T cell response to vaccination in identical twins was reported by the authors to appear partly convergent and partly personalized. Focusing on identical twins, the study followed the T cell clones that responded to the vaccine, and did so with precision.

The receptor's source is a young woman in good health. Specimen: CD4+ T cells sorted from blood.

The sequence in DNA is TGTGCTAGTGGTTTGGTAACAGGGAGCCTTTACAATGAGCAGTTCTTC. Translated, this gives CASGLVTGSLYNEQFF. In this chain, TRBV12-5 is recombined with TRBJ2-1; D gene: possibly TRBD1, on 6 matching bases. From the germline V gene, CDR1 is LGHNT and CDR2 is FRNRAP. The CDR3 numbers 16 residues from cysteine through phenylalanine. Only the CDR3 DNA is retained, 48 bases long and in frame from the first base. Relative to germline, V is 0 bases shorter and J is 4 bases shorter, with 13 bases between their ends.